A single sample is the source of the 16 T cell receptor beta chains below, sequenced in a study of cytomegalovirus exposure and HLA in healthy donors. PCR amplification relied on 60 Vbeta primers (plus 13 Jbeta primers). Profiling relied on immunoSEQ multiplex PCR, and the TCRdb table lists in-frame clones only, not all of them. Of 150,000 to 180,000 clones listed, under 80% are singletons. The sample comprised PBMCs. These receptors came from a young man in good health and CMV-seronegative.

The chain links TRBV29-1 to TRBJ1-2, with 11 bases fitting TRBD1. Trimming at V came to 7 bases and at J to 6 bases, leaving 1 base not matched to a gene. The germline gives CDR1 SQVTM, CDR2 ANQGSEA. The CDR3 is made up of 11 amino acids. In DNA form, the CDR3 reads TGCAGCGGGGGACAGGGGGATGGCTACACCTTC. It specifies CSGGQGDGYTF.

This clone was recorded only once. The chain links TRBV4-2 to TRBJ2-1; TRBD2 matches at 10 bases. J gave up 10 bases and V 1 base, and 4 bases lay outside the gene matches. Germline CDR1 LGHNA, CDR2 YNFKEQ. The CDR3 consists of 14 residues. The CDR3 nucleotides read TGTGCCAGCAGCCAAGCCCTAGCGGGGGTCGAGCAGTTCTTC. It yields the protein CASSQALAGVEQFF.

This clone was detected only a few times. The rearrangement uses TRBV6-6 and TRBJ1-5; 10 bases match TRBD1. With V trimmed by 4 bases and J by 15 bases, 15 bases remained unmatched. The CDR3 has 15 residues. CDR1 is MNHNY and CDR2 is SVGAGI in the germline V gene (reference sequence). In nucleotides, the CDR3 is TGTGCCAGCAGTTCTTTAGAGACAGGGGGCGGCCGGTGGCATTTT. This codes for CASSSLETGGGRWHF.

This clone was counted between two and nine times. CDR3 sequence: CASSFRDRSYEQYF. DNA for the CDR3: TGTGCCAGCAGTTTTAGAGACAGGTCCTACGAGCAGTACTTC. The chain links TRBV5-6 to TRBJ2-7, with TRBD1 as a possible D gene (6 bases). CDR3 size: 14 residues. The germline CDR1 and CDR2 sequences are SGHDT and YYEEEE. The V end was cut by 5 bases, the J end by 1 base, with 13 bases between.

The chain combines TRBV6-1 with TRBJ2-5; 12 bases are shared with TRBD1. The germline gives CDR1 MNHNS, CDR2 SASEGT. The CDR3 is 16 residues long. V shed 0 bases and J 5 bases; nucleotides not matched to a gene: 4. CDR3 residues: CASSEAGTGGWETQYF. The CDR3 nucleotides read TGTGCCAGCAGTGAAGCCGGGACAGGGGGCTGGGAGACCCAGTACTTC.

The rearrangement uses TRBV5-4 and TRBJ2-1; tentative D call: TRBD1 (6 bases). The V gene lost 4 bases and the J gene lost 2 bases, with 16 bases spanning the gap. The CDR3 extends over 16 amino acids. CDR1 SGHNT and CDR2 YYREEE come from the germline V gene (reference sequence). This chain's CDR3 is CASSIQGFSPYNEQFF. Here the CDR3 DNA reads TGTGCCAGCAGCATCCAGGGGTTTAGCCCCTACAATGAGCAGTTCTTC.

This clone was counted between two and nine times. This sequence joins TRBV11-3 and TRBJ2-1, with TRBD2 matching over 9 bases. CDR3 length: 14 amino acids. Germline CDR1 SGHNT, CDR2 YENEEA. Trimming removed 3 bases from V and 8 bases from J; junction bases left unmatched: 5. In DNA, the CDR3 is TGTGCCAGCAGCTTGCGGGGGGGCAGCTATGAGCAGTTCTTC. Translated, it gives CASSLRGGSYEQFF.

CDR3 nucleotide sequence: TGTGCCAGCAGCTTGGAGCGGCCCGAGCAGTACTTC. Residues: CASSLERPEQYF. V gene TRBV5-8 combines with J gene TRBJ2-7; possibly TRBD2 for D (5 bases). There are 12 residues in the CDR3. Per germline, CDR1 SGHTS and CDR2 YDEGEE. V dropped 0 bases and J dropped 6 bases, with 7 bases sitting between them.

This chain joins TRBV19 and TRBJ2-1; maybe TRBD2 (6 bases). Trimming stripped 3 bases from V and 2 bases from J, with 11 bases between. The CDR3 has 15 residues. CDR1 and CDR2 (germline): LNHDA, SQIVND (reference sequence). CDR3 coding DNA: TGTGCCAGTAGTATCGGCGGGGCCCCCTACAATGAGCAGTTCTTC. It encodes CASSIGGAPYNEQFF.

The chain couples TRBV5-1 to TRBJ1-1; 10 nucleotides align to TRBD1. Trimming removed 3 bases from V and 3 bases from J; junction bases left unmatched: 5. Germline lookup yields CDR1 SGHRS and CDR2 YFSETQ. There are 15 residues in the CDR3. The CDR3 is CASSSGQGIDTEAFF. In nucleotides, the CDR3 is TGCGCCAGCAGCTCGGGACAGGGGATAGACACTGAAGCTTTCTTT.

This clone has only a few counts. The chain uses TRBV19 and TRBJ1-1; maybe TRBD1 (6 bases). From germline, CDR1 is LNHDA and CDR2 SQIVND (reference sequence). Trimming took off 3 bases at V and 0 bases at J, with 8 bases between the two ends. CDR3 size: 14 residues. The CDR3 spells CASSMDRLNTEAFF. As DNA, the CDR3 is TGTGCCAGTAGTATGGACAGATTGAACACTGAAGCTTTCTTT.

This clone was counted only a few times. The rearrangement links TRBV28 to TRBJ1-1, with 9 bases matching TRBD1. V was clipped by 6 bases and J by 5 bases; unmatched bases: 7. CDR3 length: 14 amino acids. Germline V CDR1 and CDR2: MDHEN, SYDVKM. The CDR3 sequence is CASSLTGGRTEAFF. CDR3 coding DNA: TGTGCCAGCAGCCTAACAGGGGGCAGAACTGAAGCTTTCTTT.

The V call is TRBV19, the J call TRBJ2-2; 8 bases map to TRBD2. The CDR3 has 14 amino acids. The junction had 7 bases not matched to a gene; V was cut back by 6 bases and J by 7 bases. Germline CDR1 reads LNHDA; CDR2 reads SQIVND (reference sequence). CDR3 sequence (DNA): TGTGCCAGTAGCACCGGGGGGGCCGGCGGGGAGCTGTTTTTT. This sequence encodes CASSTGGAGGELFF.

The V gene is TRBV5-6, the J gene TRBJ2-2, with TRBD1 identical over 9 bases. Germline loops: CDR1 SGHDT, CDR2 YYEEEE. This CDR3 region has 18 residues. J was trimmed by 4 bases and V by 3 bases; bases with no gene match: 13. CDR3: CASSSTGAGQGITGELFF. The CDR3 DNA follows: TGTGCCAGCAGCTCAACAGGGGCGGGACAGGGTATCACCGGGGAGCTGTTTTTT.

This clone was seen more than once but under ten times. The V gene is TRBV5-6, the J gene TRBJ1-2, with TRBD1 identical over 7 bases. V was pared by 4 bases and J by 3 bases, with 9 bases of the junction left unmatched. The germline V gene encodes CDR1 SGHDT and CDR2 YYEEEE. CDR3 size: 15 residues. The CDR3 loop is CASSLGQVSDYGYTF. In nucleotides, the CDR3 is TGTGCCAGCAGCCTCGGACAGGTTTCGGACTATGGCTACACCTTC.

CDR3 DNA: TGCGCCAGCAGCTCGGGTGCCGGCAATGAAAAACTGTTTTTT. As protein: CASSSGAGNEKLFF. The J gene is TRBJ1-4, the V gene TRBV5-1; D is ambiguous. Germline V gives CDR1 SGHRS, CDR2 YFSETQ. This CDR3 contains 14 residues. V was cut by 3 bases and J by 5 bases, with 11 bases left in between. The full variable domain, rest sourced from reference TRBV5-1 and TRBJ1-4, is KAGVTQTPRYLIKTRGQQVTLSCSPISGHRSVSWYQQTPGQGLQFLFEYFSETQRNKGNFPGRFSGRQFSNSRSEMNVSTLELGDSALYLCASSSGAGNEKLFFGSGTQLSVL.